This T cell receptor (beta chain) was sequenced in a study of cytotoxic CD8 clonotypes in ibrutinib-treated CLL. The overall study: Results showed roughly 25 partial and 2 complete responses; following median 68 months, approximately 14 remained remitted, about 12 advanced. The sample average was 255,043 productive templates and tens of thousands of productive rearrangements.

V was trimmed by 4 bases and J by 9 bases, leaving 19 bases between them. This CDR3 has 15 residues. CDR1 is KGHSH and CDR2 is LQKENI in the germline V gene. In regard to this clone: Its cognate antigen is unknown.

Assay: immunoSEQ multiplex PCR; the TCRdb copy retains only in-frame clones and omits some. The sample lists about 49,000 clones, approximately 50% occurring once. General study results and limits: Treatment saw public clonotypes, which were uncommon, either contract or stay stable.

The receptor was isolated from a human donor with chronic lymphocytic leukemia. Sample: PBMCs, taken after 12 months of ibrutinib treatment. The chain joins TRBV18 to TRBJ2-4; perhaps TRBD1 as D (5 bases). This chain's CDR3 is CASSRARQSQGIQYF. The DNA for the CDR3 is TGTGCCAGCTCACGAGCTAGACAGTCTCAAGGCATTCAGTACTTC.